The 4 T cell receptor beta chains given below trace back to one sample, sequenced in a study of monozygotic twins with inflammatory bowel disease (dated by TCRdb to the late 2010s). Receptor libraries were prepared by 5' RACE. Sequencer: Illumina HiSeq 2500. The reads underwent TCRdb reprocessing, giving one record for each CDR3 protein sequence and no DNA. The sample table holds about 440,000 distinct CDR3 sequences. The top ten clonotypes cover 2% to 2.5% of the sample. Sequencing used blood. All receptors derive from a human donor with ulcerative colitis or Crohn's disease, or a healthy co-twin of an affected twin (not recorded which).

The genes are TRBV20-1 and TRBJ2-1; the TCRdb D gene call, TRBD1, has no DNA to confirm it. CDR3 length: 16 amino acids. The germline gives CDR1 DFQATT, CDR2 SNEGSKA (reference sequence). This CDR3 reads CSARDPGAGLYNEQFF.

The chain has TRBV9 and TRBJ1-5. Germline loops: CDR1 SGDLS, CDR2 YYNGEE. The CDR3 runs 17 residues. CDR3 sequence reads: CASSVVGSKGSNQPQHF. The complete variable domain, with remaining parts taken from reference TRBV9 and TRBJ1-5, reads DSGVTQTPKHLITATGQRVTLRCSPRSGDLSVYWYQQSLDQGLQFLIQYYNGEERAKGNILERFSAQQFPDLHSELNLSSLELGDSALYFCASSVVGSKGSNQPQHFGDGTRLSIL.

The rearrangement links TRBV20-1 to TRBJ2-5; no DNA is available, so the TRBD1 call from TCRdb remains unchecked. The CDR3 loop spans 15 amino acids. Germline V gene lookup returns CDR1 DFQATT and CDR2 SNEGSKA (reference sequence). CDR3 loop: CSARDATRASETQYF.

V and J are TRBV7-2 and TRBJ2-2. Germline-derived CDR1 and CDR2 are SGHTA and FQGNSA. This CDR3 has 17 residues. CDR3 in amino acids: CASSLARMGMNTGELFF.